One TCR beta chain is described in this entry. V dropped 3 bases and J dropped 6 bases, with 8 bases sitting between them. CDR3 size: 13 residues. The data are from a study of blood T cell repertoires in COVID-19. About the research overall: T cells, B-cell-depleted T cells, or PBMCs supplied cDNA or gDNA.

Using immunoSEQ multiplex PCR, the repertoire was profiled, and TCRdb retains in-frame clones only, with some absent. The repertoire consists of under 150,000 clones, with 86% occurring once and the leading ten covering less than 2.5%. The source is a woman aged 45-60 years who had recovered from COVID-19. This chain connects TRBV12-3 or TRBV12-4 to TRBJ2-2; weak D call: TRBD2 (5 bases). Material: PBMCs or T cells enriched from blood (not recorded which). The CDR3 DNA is TGTGCCAGCAGTTTCGGGGTGGCCGGGGAGCTGTTTTTT. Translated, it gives CASSFGVAGELFF.